In its sample, the clone carrying this T cell receptor (beta chain) was seen a few times. Clones were sequenced by immunoSEQ multiplex PCR, and TCRdb holds only the in-frame ones, with some missing. The sample has 150,000 to 200,000 clones, roughly 87% seen once; the top ten hold 7.6%. This specimen belongs to a study of blood T cell repertoires in COVID-19. The CDR3 consists of 14 residues. V lost 2 bases, J lost 4 bases, and 9 bases lay in between. In germline, CDR1 is SGHDN, CDR2 FVKESK. This chain joins TRBV14 and TRBJ2-4; the D is unclear. The source of this sequence is a woman in her 70s with COVID-19, enrolled during active disease. The source material was peripheral blood. The CDR3 nucleotides are TGTGCCAGCAGCCAATACTCGTCGAAAAACATTCAGTACTTC. Translating gives CASSQYSSKNIQYF.